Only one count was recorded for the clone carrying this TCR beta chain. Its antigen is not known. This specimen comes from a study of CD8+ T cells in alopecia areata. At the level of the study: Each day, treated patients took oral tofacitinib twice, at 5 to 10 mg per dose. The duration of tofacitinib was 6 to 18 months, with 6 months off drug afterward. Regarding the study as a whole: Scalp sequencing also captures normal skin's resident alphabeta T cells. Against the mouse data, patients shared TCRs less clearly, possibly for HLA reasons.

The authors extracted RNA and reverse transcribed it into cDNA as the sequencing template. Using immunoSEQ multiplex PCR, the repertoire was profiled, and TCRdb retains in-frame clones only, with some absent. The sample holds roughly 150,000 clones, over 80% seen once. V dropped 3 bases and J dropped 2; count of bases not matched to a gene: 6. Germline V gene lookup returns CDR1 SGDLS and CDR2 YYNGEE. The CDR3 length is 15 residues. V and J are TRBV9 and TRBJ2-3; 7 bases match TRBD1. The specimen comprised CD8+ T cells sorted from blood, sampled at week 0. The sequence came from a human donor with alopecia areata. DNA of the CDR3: TGTGCCAGCAGCGCGAAGGGGGCCGTCACAGATACGCAGTATTTT. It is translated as CASSAKGAVTDTQYF.